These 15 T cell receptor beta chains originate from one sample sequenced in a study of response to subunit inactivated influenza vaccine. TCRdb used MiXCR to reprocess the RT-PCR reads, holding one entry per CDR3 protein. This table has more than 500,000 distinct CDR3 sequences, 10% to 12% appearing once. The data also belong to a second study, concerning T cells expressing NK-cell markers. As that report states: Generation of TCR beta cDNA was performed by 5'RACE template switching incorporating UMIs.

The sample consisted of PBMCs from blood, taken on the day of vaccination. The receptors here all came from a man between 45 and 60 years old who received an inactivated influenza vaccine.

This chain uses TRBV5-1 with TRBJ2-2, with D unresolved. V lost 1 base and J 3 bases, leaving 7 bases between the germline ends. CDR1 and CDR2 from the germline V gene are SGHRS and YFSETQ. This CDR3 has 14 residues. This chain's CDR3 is CASSLNQDTGELFF. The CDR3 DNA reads TGCGCCAGCAGCTTGAACCAGGACACCGGGGAGCTGTTTTTT.

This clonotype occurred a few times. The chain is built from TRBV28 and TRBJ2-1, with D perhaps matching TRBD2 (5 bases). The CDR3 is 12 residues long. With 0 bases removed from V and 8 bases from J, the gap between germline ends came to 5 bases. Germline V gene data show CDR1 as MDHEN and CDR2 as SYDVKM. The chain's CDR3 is CASSLWRDEQFF. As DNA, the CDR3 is TGTGCCAGCAGTTTATGGCGGGATGAGCAGTTCTTC.

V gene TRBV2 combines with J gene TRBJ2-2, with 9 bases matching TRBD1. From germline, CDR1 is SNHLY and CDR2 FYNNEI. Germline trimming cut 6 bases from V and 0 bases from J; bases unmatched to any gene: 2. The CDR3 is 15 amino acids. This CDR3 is CASRTGGPNTGELFF. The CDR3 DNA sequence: TGTGCCAGCAGGACAGGGGGACCGAACACCGGGGAGCTGTTTTTT.

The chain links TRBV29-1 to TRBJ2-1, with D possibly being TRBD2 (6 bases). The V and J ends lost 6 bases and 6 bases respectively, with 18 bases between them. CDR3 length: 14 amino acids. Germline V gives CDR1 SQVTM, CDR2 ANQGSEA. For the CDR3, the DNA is TGCAGCGTCCCCTCTCCGGGAGCTATCAATGAGCAGTTCTTC. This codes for CSVPSPGAINEQFF.

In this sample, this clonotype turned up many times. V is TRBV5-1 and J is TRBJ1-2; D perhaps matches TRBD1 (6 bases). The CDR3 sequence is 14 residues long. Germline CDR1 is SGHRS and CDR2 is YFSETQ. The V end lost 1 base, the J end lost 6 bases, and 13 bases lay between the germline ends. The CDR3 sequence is CASSLSAGVDGYTF. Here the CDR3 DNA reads TGCGCCAGCAGCTTGTCTGCAGGGGTGGATGGCTACACCTTC.

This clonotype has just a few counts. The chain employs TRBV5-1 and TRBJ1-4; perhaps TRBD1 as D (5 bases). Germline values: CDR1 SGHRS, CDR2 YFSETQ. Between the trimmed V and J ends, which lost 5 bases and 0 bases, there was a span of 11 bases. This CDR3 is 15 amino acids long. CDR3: CASRIQGTTNEKLFF. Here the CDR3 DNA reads TGCGCCAGCAGAATCCAGGGTACAACTAATGAAAAACTGTTTTTT. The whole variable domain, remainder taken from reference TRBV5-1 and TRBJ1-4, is KAGVTQTPRYLIKTRGQQVTLSCSPISGHRSVSWYQQTPGQGLQFLFEYFSETQRNKGNFPGRFSGRQFSNSRSEMNVSTLELGDSALYLCASRIQGTTNEKLFFGSGTQLSVL.

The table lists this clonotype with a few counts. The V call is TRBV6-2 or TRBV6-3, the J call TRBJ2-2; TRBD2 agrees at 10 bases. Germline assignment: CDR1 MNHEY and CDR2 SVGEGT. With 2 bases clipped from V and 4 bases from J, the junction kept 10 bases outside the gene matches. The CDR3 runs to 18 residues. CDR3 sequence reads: CASSYRASGRSSTGELFF. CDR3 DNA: TGTGCCAGCAGTTACAGGGCTAGCGGGAGATCGAGCACCGGGGAGCTGTTTTTT.

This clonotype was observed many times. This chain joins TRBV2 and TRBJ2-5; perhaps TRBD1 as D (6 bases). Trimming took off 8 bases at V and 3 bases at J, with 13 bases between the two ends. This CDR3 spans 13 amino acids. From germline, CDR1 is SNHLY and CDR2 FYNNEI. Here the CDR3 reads CASGWDTKETQYF. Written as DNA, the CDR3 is TGTGCCAGCGGATGGGACACCAAAGAGACCCAGTACTTC. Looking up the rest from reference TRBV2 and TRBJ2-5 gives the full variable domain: EPEVTQTPSHQVTQMGQEVILRCVPISNHLYFYWYRQILGQKVEFLVSFYNNEISEKSEIFDDQFSVERPDGSNFTLKIRSTKLEDSAMYFCASGWDTKETQYFGPGTRLLVL.

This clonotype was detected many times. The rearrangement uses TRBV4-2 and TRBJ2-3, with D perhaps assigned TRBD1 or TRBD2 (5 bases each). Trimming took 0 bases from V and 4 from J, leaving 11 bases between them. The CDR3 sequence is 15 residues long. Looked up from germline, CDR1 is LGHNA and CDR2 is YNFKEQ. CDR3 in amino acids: CASSQDGDASDTQYF. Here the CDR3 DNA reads TGTGCCAGCAGCCAAGATGGGGACGCATCAGATACGCAGTATTTT.

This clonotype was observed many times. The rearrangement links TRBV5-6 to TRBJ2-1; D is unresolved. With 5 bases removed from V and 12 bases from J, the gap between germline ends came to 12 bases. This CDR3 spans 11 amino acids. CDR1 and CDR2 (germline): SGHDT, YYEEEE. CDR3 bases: TGTGCCAGCAGGAAGTCAGGTGCGCAGTTCTTC. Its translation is CASRKSGAQFF.

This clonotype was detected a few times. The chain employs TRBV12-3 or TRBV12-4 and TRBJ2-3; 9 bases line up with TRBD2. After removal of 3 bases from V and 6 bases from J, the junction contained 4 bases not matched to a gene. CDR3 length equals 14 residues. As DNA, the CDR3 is TGTGCCAGCAGTTTTTTTAGCGGGAGTGATACGCAGTATTTT. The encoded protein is CASSFFSGSDTQYF.

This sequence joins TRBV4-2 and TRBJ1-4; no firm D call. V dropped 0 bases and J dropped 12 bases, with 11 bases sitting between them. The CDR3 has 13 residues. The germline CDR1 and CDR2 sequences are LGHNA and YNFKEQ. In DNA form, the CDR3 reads TGTGCCAGCAGCCAAGAGAGGGAGAGGGAACTGTTTTTT. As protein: CASSQERERELFF.

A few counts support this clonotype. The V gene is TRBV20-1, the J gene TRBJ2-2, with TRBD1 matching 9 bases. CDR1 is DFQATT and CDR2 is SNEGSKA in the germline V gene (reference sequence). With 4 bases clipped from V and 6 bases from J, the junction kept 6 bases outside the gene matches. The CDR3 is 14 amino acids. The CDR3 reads CSAKNRGRAGELFF. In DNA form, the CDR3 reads TGCAGTGCTAAAAACAGGGGGCGGGCCGGGGAGCTGTTTTTT.

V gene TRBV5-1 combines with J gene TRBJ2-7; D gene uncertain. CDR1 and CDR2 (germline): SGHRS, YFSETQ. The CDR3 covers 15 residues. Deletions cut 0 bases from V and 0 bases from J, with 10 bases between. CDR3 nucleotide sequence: TGCGCCAGCAGCTTGGGAGCCGCTGCCTCCTACGAGCAGTACTTC. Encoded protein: CASSLGAAASYEQYF.

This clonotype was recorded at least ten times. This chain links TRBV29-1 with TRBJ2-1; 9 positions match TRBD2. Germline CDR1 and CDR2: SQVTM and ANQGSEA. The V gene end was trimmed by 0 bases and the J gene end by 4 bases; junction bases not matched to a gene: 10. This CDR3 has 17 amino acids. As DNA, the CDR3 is TGCAGCGTTGAAGATTTCACCAGCGGGGGGATATACAATGAGCAGTTCTTC. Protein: CSVEDFTSGGIYNEQFF.